The 2 T cell receptor beta chains given below trace back to one sample, sequenced in a study of blood T cell repertoires in COVID-19. Here immunoSEQ multiplex PCR was the method, and the copy in TCRdb shows in-frame clones only, minus some. The data show 35,000 to 40,000 clones, roughly 88% seen once. The sequencing sample was made of peripheral blood. These receptors came from a man between 65 and 79 years old with acute or convalescent COVID-19.

The chain recombines TRBV7-2 with TRBJ2-1, with 9 bases that match TRBD1. This CDR3 comprises 14 residues. The trim removed 6 bases at V and 8 bases at J, leaving 8 bases unmatched. Germline loops: CDR1 SGHTA, CDR2 FQGNSA. For the CDR3, the DNA is TGTGCCAGCAGAACCGGGACAGGGAACGATGAGCAGTTCTTC. Residues: CASRTGTGNDEQFF. Supplemented by reference TRBV7-2 and TRBJ2-1, the full variable domain reads GAGVSQSPSNKVTEKGKDVELRCDPISGHTALYWYRQSLGQGLEFLIYFQGNSAPDKSGLPSDRFSAERTGGSVSTLTIQRTQQEDSAVYLCASRTGTGNDEQFFGPGTRLTVL.

This clone is a singleton in its sample. The chain recombines TRBV12-3 or TRBV12-4 with TRBJ1-1; D gene unclear. Trimming pared 3 bases from V and 7 bases from J, leaving 6 bases between. This CDR3 region has 11 residues. The CDR3, as DNA: TGTGCCAGCAGTTTTCGGGATGAAGCTTTCTTT. It specifies CASSFRDEAFF.